This T cell receptor (beta chain) is drawn from a study of T cell responses to AZD1222 COVID-19 vaccine. Study findings and constraints: Females made up more of the donors, who were largely white British, and clonal diversity may have come out too low. Spike-specific TCR breadth and depth went up after people got two AZD1222 doses. Spike-spanning, vaccine-associated CD4 TCRs were dominant at 160-218 and 743-854. Only a handful of individuals given AZD1222 were seropositive at baseline.

Worth noting for this clone: What it binds is not known.

In germline, CDR1 is MNHEY, CDR2 SVGEGT. V lost 6 bases to trimming and J lost 7 bases; unmatched junction nucleotides: 16. This CDR3 contains 16 residues. Clones were read by immunoSEQ multiplex PCR, and TCRdb kept only the in-frame ones, dropping some. The sample has tens of thousands of clones, roughly 90% seen once; the top ten hold roughly 5.2%. The sequencing here drew on peripheral blood, taken on day 0 of AZD1222 vaccination. This rearrangement joins TRBV6-2 or TRBV6-3 to TRBJ1-1, with TRBD1 identical over 8 bases. The sequence derives from an adult in good health. CDR3 residues: CASSPPPPTGVGEAFF. The DNA of the CDR3 is TGTGCCAGCAGCCCTCCCCCGCCGACAGGGGTGGGTGAAGCTTTCTTT.